This entry concerns a single T cell receptor (beta chain). Germline CDR1 is SNHLY and CDR2 is FYNNEI. V gave up 2 bases and J gave up 7 bases; unmatched junction bases: 6. The CDR3 totals 15 residues. The data are from a study of shared T cell receptors in the human thymus. Libraries were prepared by immunoSEQ multiplex PCR; TCRdb keeps only in-frame clonotypes and omits some of them. The top ten clones hold 0.0094% of a sample with 630,000 or so clones, more than 70% of them seen once. The data were also submitted as part of a second study, on human thymus T cells. This second study notes: Related reports documented highly overlapping thymic repertoires among unrelated individuals.

This chain joins TRBV2 and TRBJ1-2; TRBD1 matches at 11 bases. This TCR came from a boy in the first two years of life with a congenital heart defect. The sequenced sample was thymocytes. The CDR3 is CASSELGQGATGYTF. The CDR3 DNA reads TGTGCCAGCAGTGAACTCGGACAGGGGGCAACTGGCTACACCTTC.